The 19 T cell receptor beta chains given below trace back to one sample, sequenced in a study of T cells in localized non-small cell lung cancer. Produced via immunoSEQ multiplex PCR; TCRdb's table is partial and in-frame only. This sample has about 48,000 clones; approximately 80% occur once, and the top ten carry around 16%. The sample in question was peripheral blood, obtained before any cancer treatment. These receptors originate from a man between 40 and 70 years old with stage I squamous cell lung carcinoma.

This clone has a single count. This chain joins TRBV19 and TRBJ2-7; 10 bases agree with TRBD2. V shed 4 bases, J shed 0 bases, and the junction held 12 bases outside the gene matches. CDR1 and CDR2 (germline): LNHDA, SQIVND (reference sequence). This CDR3 is built from 18 residues. CDR3 region: CASSTLASGGPNSYEQYF. As DNA, the CDR3 is TGTGCCAGTAGTACCTTGGCTAGCGGGGGTCCCAACTCCTACGAGCAGTACTTC.

The genes are TRBV2 and TRBJ1-1, with 9 bases matching TRBD1. The CDR3 is 13 residues long. V shed 6 bases and J 10 bases; nucleotides not matched to a gene: 9. Germline loops: CDR1 SNHLY, CDR2 FYNNEI. CDR3: CASSPTGTGTAFF. CDR3 nucleotide sequence: TGTGCCAGCAGCCCTACCGGGACAGGGACAGCTTTCTTT.

The chain combines TRBV7-9 with TRBJ1-2; D is undetermined. Trimming removed 5 bases at V and 5 bases at J, with 15 bases between. This CDR3 has 14 amino acids. Germline V lookup: CDR1 SEHNR, CDR2 FQNEAQ (reference sequence). The CDR3 region has the DNA TGTGCCAGCAGCCTCCTCAGTATGGAATATGGCTACACCTTC. Its translation: CASSLLSMEYGYTF.

This clone has just one count. The chain combines TRBV2 with TRBJ1-3; possible D gene TRBD1, 5 bases. The CDR3 has 13 amino acids. Deletions cut 6 bases from V and 7 bases from J, with 13 bases between. CDR1 SNHLY and CDR2 FYNNEI come from the germline V gene. CDR3 protein: CASSEGTRNTIYF. The DNA of the CDR3 is TGTGCCAGCAGCGAGGGGACTCGGAACACCATATATTTT.

This clone came up once. The chain carries TRBV19 and TRBJ2-7; TRBD1 matches 7 bases. Germline CDR1 LNHDA, CDR2 SQIVND (reference sequence). CDR3 length: 13 amino acids. V dropped 5 bases and J dropped 2; count of bases not matched to a gene: 3. CDR3 sequence: CASSGTAPYEQYF. CDR3 sequence (DNA): TGTGCCAGTAGTGGGACAGCCCCCTACGAGCAGTACTTC.

This clone was seen a handful of times. The V and J genes are TRBV28 and TRBJ1-2; TRBD1 matches 8 bases. CDR1 MDHEN and CDR2 SYDVKM come from the germline V gene. There are 12 residues in the CDR3. V was clipped by 5 bases and J by 5 bases; unmatched bases: 1. The CDR3 loop reads CASSRQGYGYTF. In DNA, the CDR3 is TGTGCCAGCAGTCGACAGGGGTATGGCTACACCTTC.

Only a few counts were recorded for this clone. V is TRBV10-3 and J is TRBJ1-1, with 9 nucleotides matching TRBD1. CDR1 and CDR2 from the germline V gene are ENHRY and SYGVKD. V trimming: 3 bases; J trimming: 5 bases; junction bases outside the gene matches: 4. CDR3 size: 14 residues. For the CDR3, the DNA is TGTGCCATCAGTGACTCAGACAGGGGGACTGAAGCTTTCTTT. As protein: CAISDSDRGTEAFF.

The chain uses TRBV6-5 and TRBJ1-6, with D possibly TRBD1 on 5 matching bases. Per germline, CDR1 MNHEY and CDR2 SVGAGI. The V end was cut by 5 bases, the J end by 10 bases, with 18 bases between. This CDR3 is built from 15 residues. CDR3 in amino acids: CASSHGGTYESPLHF. The CDR3, as DNA: TGTGCCAGCAGTCACGGGGGGACGTATGAATCACCCCTCCACTTT.

This chain connects TRBV7-3 to TRBJ2-5, with 7 nucleotides matching TRBD1. Germline CDR1 and CDR2: SGHTA and FQGTGA. The CDR3 loop spans 13 amino acids. The trim removed 4 bases at V and 2 bases at J, leaving 1 base unmatched. DNA of the CDR3: TGTGCCAGCAGCTCCAGGGGGCAAGAGACCCAGTACTTC. Encoded protein: CASSSRGQETQYF. The full variable domain, with the rest looked up from reference TRBV7-3 and TRBJ2-5, is GAGVSQTPSNKVTEKGKYVELRCDPISGHTALYWYRQSLGQGPEFLIYFQGTGAADDSGLPNDRFFAVRPEGSVSTLKIQRTERGDSAVYLCASSSRGQETQYFGPGTRLLVL.

Only a few counts were recorded for this clone. The V and J genes are TRBV9 and TRBJ2-7; 7 nucleotides line up with TRBD1. In germline, CDR1 is SGDLS, CDR2 YYNGEE. V trimming: 3 bases; J trimming: 3 bases; junction bases outside the gene matches: 6. CDR3 length: 14 residues. The CDR3 sequence is CASSDGDSNYEQYF. In DNA, the CDR3 is TGTGCCAGCAGCGACGGGGACAGTAACTACGAGCAGTACTTC.

V usage is TRBV6-5 and J usage is TRBJ2-1; D may correspond to TRBD1 or TRBD2 (6 bases each). The CDR3 sequence is 14 residues long. Per the germline V gene, CDR1 is MNHEY and CDR2 is SVGAGI. Between the trimmed V and J ends, which lost 7 bases and 5 bases, there was a span of 15 bases. CDR3 nucleotide sequence: TGTGCCAGCAAGGAAGGGGGGCTACACAATGAGCAGTTCTTC. Its protein is CASKEGGLHNEQFF.

The chain recombines TRBV2 with TRBJ1-4; D is unclear. V lost 1 base and J 0 bases, leaving 9 bases between the germline ends. The CDR3 contains 16 residues. Germline CDR1 SNHLY, CDR2 FYNNEI. The CDR3 spells CASSEGPPATNEKLFF. The CDR3 nucleotides read TGTGCCAGCAGTGAAGGGCCGCCGGCAACTAATGAAAAACTGTTTTTT.

The chain uses TRBV28 and TRBJ1-1, with TRBD1 identical over 10 bases. The V and J ends lost 4 bases and 5 bases, in that order; junction bases with no gene match: 13. The CDR3 spans 17 residues. Germline CDR1 is MDHEN and CDR2 is SYDVKM. CDR3 amino acids: CASSSLSWTGGYTEAFF. The CDR3 coding sequence is TGTGCCAGCAGTTCCCTCTCTTGGACAGGGGGATATACTGAAGCTTTCTTT.

This clone came up a few times. The chain links TRBV6-5 to TRBJ2-3; 9 bases line up with TRBD1. Trimming took 5 bases from V and 6 from J; bases not matched to a gene: 6. Germline V gene sequence: CDR1 MNHEY, CDR2 SVGAGI. The CDR3 runs to 14 residues. This CDR3 reads CASSRTGEGDTQYF. The CDR3 nucleotides are TGTGCCAGCAGTCGGACAGGGGAAGGGGATACGCAGTATTTT.

J is TRBJ2-1 and V is TRBV7-2; no clear D. V gave up 1 base and J gave up 8 bases, with 12 bases separating them. The CDR3 is 14 residues long. Per germline, CDR1 SGHTA and CDR2 FQGNSA. The CDR3 DNA reads TGTGCCAGCAGCTTAGGCCTCCCGGTCCATGAGCAGTTCTTC. Translating gives CASSLGLPVHEQFF.

The chain uses TRBV25-1 and TRBJ2-6; D not resolved. CDR3 length: 14 amino acids. Trimming cost V 6 bases and J 2 bases, with 8 bases left between them. Germline V gene sequence: CDR1 MGHDK, CDR2 SYGVNS. The CDR3 spells CASSHSAGANVLTF. For the CDR3, the DNA is TGTGCCAGCAGCCACTCTGCTGGGGCCAACGTCCTGACTTTC. Variable domain in full (rest from reference TRBV25-1 and TRBJ2-6): EADIYQTPRYLVIGTGKKITLECSQTMGHDKMYWYQQDPGMELHLIHYSYGVNSTEKGDLSSESTVSRIRTEHFPLTLESARPSHTSQYLCASSHSAGANVLTFGAGSRLTVL.

The J gene is TRBJ1-5, the V gene TRBV2; no reliable D call. Trimming took 2 bases from V and 0 from J, leaving 8 bases between them. The CDR3 has 15 residues. Germline-derived CDR1 and CDR2 are SNHLY and FYNNEI. The CDR3 loop reads CASSESEDSNQPQHF. CDR3 DNA: TGTGCCAGCAGTGAATCAGAGGATAGCAATCAGCCCCAGCATTTT.

The gene calls are TRBV27 and TRBJ2-5; tentative D call: TRBD2 (6 bases). This CDR3 contains 14 residues. V lost 3 bases and J 2 bases, leaving 10 bases between the germline ends. Germline CDR1 and CDR2: MNHEY and SMNVEV (reference sequence). The CDR3 region has the DNA TGTGCCAGCAGTTTCCTCGGGACTCAAGAGACCCAGTACTTC. Its translation is CASSFLGTQETQYF.

This clone showed up just a few times. This chain connects TRBV29-1 to TRBJ2-7, with 9 bases aligning to TRBD1. The CDR3 has 12 amino acids. Per germline, CDR1 SQVTM and CDR2 ANQGSEA. Germline trimming cut 3 bases from V and 3 bases from J; bases unmatched to any gene: 0. This chain's CDR3 is CSVEGQGYEQYF. CDR3 DNA: TGCAGCGTTGAGGGACAGGGCTACGAGCAGTACTTC.